The clone carrying this T cell receptor (beta chain) appeared a single time. Produced via immunoSEQ multiplex PCR; TCRdb's table is partial and in-frame only. The sample lists over 50,000 clones; approximately 88% were seen once. Trimming stripped 7 bases from V and 0 bases from J, with 13 bases between. The CDR3 extends over 15 amino acids. Germline V gives CDR1 MDHEN, CDR2 SYDVKM. The data stem from a study of control samples from healthy donors and cancer patients. Sequenced: blood. This receptor was identified in a man aged 50 or older in good health. The chain employs TRBV28 and TRBJ2-1; D may correspond to TRBD1 or TRBD2 (6 bases each). The CDR3 DNA reads TGTGCCAGCATTAGGGGGGAAATCTCCTACAATGAGCAGTTCTTC. Protein: CASIRGEISYNEQFF.